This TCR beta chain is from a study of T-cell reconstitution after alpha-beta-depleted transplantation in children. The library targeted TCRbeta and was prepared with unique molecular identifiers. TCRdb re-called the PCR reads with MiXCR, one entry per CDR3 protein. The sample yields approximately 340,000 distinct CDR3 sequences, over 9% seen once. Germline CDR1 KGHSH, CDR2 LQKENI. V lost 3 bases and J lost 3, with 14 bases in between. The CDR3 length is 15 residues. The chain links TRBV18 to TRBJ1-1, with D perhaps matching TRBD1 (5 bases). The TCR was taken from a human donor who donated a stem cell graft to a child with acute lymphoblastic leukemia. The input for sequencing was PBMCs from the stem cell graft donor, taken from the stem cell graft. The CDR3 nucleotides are TGTGCCAGCTCACCTATAACAGGTTTGGACACTGAAGCTTTCTTT. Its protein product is CASSPITGLDTEAFF.